The subject of this entry is one TCR beta chain. Its antigen is unknown. V trimming: 4 bases; J trimming: 0 bases; junction bases outside the gene matches: 6. The CDR3 consists of 15 residues. From germline, CDR1 is MDHEN and CDR2 SYDVKM. The table came from immunoSEQ multiplex PCR; TCRdb's copy has only in-frame clones and leaves some out. The table records roughly 30,000 clones, about 90% of them present only once. The data were obtained in a study of T cells in localized non-small cell lung cancer. General study findings and limits: Uninvolved adjacent lung, not tumor, had the highest T cell clonality. Because only a single region of the tumor was sequenced, heterogeneity remains possible.

This receptor was identified in a woman aged 18 to 49 with stage I lung adenocarcinoma. This sample comprised peripheral blood, obtained before any cancer treatment. The chain recombines TRBV28 with TRBJ2-7; TRBD2 matches at 7 bases. Here the CDR3 reads CASSSPGTNSYEQYF. For the CDR3, the DNA is TGTGCCAGCAGTTCCCCCGGGACTAACTCCTACGAGCAGTACTTC.